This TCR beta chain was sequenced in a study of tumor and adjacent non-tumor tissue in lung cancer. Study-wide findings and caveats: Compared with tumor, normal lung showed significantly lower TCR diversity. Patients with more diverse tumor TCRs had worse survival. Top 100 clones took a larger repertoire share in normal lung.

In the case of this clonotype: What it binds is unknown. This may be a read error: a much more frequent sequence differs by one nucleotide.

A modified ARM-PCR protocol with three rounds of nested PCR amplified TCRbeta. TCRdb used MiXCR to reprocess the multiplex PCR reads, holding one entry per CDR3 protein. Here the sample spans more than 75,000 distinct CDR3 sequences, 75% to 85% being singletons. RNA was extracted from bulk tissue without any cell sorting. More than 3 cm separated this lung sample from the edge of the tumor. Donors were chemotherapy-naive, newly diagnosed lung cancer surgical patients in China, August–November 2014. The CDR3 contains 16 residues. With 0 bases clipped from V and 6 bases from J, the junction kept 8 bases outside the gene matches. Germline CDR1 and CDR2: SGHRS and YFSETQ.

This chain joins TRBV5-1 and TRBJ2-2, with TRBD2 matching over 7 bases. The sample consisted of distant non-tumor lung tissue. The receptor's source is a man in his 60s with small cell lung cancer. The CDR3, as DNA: TGCGCCAGCAGCTTGGTTGGCCTAGCGGCAGCCGGGGAGCTGTTTTTT. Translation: CASSLVGLAAAGELFF.